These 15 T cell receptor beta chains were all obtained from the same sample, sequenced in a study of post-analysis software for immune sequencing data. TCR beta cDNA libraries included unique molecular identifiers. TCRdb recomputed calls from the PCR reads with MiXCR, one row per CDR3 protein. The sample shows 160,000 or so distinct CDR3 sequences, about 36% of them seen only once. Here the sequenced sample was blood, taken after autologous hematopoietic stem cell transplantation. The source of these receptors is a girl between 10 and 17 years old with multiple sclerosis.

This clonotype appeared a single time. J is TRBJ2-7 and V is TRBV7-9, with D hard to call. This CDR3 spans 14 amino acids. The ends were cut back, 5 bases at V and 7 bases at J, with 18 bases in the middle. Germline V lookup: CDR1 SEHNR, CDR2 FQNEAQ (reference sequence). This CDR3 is CASSPPDAHNEQYF. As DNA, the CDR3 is TGTGCCAGCAGCCCCCCGGACGCCCACAATGAGCAGTACTTC.

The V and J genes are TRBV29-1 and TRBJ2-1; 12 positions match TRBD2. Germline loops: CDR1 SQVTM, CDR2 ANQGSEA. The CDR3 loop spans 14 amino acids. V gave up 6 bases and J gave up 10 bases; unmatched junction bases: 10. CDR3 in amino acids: CSVAGLAGPIEQFF. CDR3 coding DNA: TGCAGCGTAGCGGGACTAGCGGGTCCGATAGAGCAGTTCTTC.

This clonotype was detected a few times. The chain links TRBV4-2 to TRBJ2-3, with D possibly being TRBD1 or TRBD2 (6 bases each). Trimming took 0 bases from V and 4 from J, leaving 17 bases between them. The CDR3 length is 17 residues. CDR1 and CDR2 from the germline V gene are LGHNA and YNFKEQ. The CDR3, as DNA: TGTGCCAGCAGCCAAGAGGGCCGGGGGCGAGGCGCAGATACGCAGTATTTT. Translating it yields CASSQEGRGRGADTQYF.

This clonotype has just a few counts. CDR3 nucleotides: TGTGCCAGCTCACCAGGACAGGGCCAACCCTACGAGCAGTACTTC. This translates into CASSPGQGQPYEQYF. V gene TRBV18 combines with J gene TRBJ2-7; 8 positions agree with TRBD1. This CDR3 is built from 15 residues. Germline V gene sequence: CDR1 KGHSH, CDR2 LQKENI. The V segment lost 2 bases and the J segment 2 bases; nucleotides outside the gene matches: 5.

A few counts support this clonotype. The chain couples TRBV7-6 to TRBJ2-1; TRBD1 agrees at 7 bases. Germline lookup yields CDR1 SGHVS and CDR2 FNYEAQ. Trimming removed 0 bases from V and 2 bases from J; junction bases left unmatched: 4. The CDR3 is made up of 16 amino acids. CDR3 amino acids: CASSLATQGAYNEQFF. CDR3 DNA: TGTGCCAGCAGCTTAGCAACCCAGGGGGCCTACAATGAGCAGTTCTTC.

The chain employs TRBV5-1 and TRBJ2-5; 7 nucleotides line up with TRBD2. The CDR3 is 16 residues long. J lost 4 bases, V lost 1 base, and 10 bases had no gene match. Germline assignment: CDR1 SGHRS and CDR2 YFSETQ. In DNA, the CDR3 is TGCGCCAGCAGCTTGACGGGCGGGAGCGTGAGAGAGACCCAGTACTTC. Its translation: CASSLTGGSVRETQYF.

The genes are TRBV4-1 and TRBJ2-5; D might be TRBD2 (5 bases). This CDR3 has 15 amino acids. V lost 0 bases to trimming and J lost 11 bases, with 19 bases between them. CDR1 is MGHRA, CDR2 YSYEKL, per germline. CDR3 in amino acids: CASSQEGGYYNEQYF. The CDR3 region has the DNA TGCGCCAGCAGCCAAGAGGGCGGGTACTACAATGAGCAGTACTTC.

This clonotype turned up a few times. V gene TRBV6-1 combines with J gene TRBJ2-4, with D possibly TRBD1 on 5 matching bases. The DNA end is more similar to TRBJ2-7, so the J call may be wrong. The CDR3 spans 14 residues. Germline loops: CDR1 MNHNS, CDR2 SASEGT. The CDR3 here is CASSDSTGWREQYF. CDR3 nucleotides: TGTGCCAGCAGTGATAGTACAGGTTGGCGCGAGCAGTACTTC.

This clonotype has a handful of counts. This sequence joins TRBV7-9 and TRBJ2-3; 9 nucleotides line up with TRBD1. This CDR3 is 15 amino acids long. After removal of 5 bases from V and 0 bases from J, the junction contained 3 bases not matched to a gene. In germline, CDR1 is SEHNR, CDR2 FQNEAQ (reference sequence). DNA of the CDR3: TGTGCCAGCAGCCCACAGGGGGCGAGCACAGATACGCAGTATTTT. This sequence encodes CASSPQGASTDTQYF. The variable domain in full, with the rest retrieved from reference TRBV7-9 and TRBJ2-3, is DTGVSQNPRHKITKRGQNVTFRCDPISEHNRLYWYRQTLGQGPEFLTYFQNEAQLEKSRLLSDRFSAERPKGSFSTLEIQRTEQGDSAMYLCASSPQGASTDTQYFGPGTRLTVL.

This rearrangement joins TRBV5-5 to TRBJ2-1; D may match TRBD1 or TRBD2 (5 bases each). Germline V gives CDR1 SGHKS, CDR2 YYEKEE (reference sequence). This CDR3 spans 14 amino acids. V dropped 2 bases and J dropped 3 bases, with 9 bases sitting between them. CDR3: CASSLGTDYNEQFF. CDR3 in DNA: TGTGCCAGCAGCTTAGGGACGGACTACAATGAGCAGTTCTTC.

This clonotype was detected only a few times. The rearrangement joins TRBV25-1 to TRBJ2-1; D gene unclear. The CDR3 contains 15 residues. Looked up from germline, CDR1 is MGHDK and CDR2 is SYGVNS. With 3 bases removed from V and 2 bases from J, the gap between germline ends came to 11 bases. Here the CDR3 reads CASSDSGSAYNEQFF. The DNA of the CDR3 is TGTGCCAGCAGTGATTCGGGCTCGGCCTACAATGAGCAGTTCTTC.

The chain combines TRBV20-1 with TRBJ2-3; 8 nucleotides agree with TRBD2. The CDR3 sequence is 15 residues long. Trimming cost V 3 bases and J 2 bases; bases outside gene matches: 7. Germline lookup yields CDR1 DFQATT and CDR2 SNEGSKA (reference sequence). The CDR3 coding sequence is TGCAGTGCTAGTGCCAGCGGGAGCTTCACAGATACGCAGTATTTT. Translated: CSASASGSFTDTQYF.

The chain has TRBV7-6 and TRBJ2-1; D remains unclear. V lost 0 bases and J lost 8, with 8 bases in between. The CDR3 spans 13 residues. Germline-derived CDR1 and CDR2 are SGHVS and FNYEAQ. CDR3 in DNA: TGTGCCAGCAGCTTAGCAGGGTTTGATGAGCAGTTCTTC. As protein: CASSLAGFDEQFF.

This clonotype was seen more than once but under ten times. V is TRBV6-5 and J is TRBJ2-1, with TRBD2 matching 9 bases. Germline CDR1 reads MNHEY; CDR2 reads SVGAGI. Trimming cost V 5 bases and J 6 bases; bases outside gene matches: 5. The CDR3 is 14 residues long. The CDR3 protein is CASSGLAGPNEQFF. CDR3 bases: TGTGCCAGCAGTGGTCTAGCGGGACCCAATGAGCAGTTCTTC.

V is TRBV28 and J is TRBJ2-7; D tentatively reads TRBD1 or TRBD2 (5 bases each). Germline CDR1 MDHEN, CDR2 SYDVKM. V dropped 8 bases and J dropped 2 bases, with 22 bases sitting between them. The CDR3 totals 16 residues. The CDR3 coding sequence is TGTGCCAGCCGACCTCCCTGGGCAGGGAGCACCTACGAGCAGTACTTC. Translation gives CASRPPWAGSTYEQYF.